This note documents a single T cell receptor (beta chain) sequence. The sample originates from a study of blood T cell repertoires in COVID-19. For the study at large: Whether acute or convalescent, the COVID-19 samples came from the United States, Italy and Spain.

Produced via immunoSEQ multiplex PCR; TCRdb's table is partial and in-frame only. The sample includes about 250,000 clones, roughly 84% seen only once; the top ten take about 6.2%. This CDR3 is 16 amino acids long. Input material: PBMCs or T cells enriched from blood (not recorded which). The clonotype was recovered from a woman aged 45-59 years who had been exposed to COVID-19. The chain combines TRBV21-1 with TRBJ1-3. TRBV21-1 is a known pseudogene. CDR3 coding DNA: TGTGCCAGCAGCACCCTTTGGGTTGAGGTAGGAAACACCATATATTTT. This gives the protein CASSTLWVEVGNTIYF.